This T cell receptor (beta chain) appears in the sequencing data of a study of neurological immune-mediated disorders. General study findings and limits: Whereas HTLV-1-associated myelopathy showed the most TCR clonal expansion, multiple sclerosis showed the least, with levels below those of healthy controls.

Each TCR transcript was tagged with a 10-nucleotide random UMI during 5'RACE. TCRdb independently ran MiXCR on the 5' RACE reads; one entry per CDR3 protein. The data contain tens of thousands of distinct CDR3 sequences, roughly 21% of them seen just once; the ten biggest clones take up 4% to 5.5%. This clonotype was recorded at least ten times. The antigen is not known. The time point: technical triplicate 3. CDR1 and CDR2 from the germline V gene are SGHDN and FVKESK. The length of the CDR3 is 15 residues. After removal of 1 base from V and 2 bases from J, the junction contained 2 bases not matched to a gene.

The V call is TRBV14, the J call TRBJ2-3, with 8 nucleotides matching TRBD1. The sequence came from a man in his sixties with HTLV-1-associated myelopathy (HAM/TSP). The sequenced sample consisted of PBMCs. The CDR3 DNA is TGTGCCAGCAGCCAAGCGACAGGGGTCACAGATACGCAGTATTTT. Its translation is CASSQATGVTDTQYF.